This T cell receptor (beta chain) is from a study of OX40 agonist ivuxolimab in advanced cancers. Whole-study context: Participants averaged approximately 61 years of age (range roughly 23 to 79) and were less than 85% male.

Notes on this clone: The antigen is undetermined.

Study-level points and caveats: Expanded clones were, on average, more numerous in CD8+ T cells than in CD4+. Some nonresponders likewise displayed low normalized T-cell clonal expansion.

Per the germline V gene, CDR1 is SGHDT and CDR2 is YYEEEE. V was cut by 4 bases and J by 2 bases, with 7 bases left in between. CDR3 length: 13 amino acids. Libraries were prepared by immunoSEQ multiplex PCR; TCRdb keeps only in-frame clonotypes and omits some of them. Of 85,000 to 100,000 clones in the sample, about 90% were seen once. The chain links TRBV5-6 to TRBJ1-3; D gene unclear. The sample in question was CD4+ or CD8+ T cells sorted from blood, obtained in a trial of the OX40 agonist ivuxolimab. This clonotype was obtained from an adult with an advanced solid tumor such as melanoma, head and neck, liver or kidney cancer. The DNA for the CDR3 is TGTGCCAGCAGCCGTACGGCTGGAAACACCATATATTTT. Protein sequence: CASSRTAGNTIYF.